A single sample gave rise to the 27 T cell receptor beta chains below, sequenced in a study of CD8 T cells in ankylosing spondylitis. TCRdb recomputed calls from the 5' RACE reads with MiXCR, one row per CDR3 protein. The profile shows under 400,000 distinct CDR3 sequences, around 10% of them singletons. The sequenced sample consisted of blood, either unsorted or a sorted T cell fraction (not recorded which). The source of these receptors is a female donor with ankylosing spondylitis or in good health (not recorded which).

This clonotype was observed at least ten times. The genes are TRBV20-1 and TRBJ2-2; D possibly corresponds to TRBD1 (6 bases). The germline V and J ends were trimmed by 0 bases and 3 bases, with 11 bases remaining between them. CDR1 is DFQATT, CDR2 SNEGSKA, per germline (reference sequence). The CDR3 has 15 amino acids. CDR3 sequence (DNA): TGCAGTGCTAGAGAACAGGGCGGGTACACCGGGGAGCTGTTTTTT. Translated, it gives CSAREQGGYTGELFF.

This clonotype was detected only a few times. The rearrangement uses TRBV2 and TRBJ2-2, with no clear D. The CDR3 loop spans 12 amino acids. Germline V gives CDR1 SNHLY, CDR2 FYNNEI. V dropped 6 bases and J dropped 6 bases, with 8 bases sitting between them. As DNA, the CDR3 is TGTGCCAGCAGACCATCCCCCGGGGAGCTGTTTTTT. It translates to CASRPSPGELFF.

This clonotype was detected ten times or more. The gene calls are TRBV5-1 and TRBJ2-1; D is perhaps TRBD2 (5 bases). CDR3 length: 14 residues. V gave up 6 bases and J gave up 0 bases, with 10 bases separating them. Germline lookup yields CDR1 SGHRS and CDR2 YFSETQ. CDR3 in amino acids: CASTGDSSYNEQFF. CDR3 coding DNA: TGCGCCAGCACCGGGGATAGCTCCTACAATGAGCAGTTCTTC.

Points on this clonotype: This may stem from a read error, because a much larger clone lies one nucleotide away. This rearrangement joins TRBV6-2 or TRBV6-3 to TRBJ1-4; no clear D gene. The CDR3 is made up of 11 amino acids. Trimming shortened V by 5 bases and J by 10 bases, and 8 bases separated the two germline ends. Germline lookup yields CDR1 MNHEY and CDR2 SVGEGT. CDR3 loop: CASSNGRKLFF. The CDR3 DNA follows: TGTGCCAGCAGTAACGGTCGAAAACTGTTTTTT.

In its sample, this clonotype was seen once. A much larger clone lies one base from this, so it may be a read error. The chain uses TRBV5-1 and TRBJ1-1; D uncertain. Trimming left V 3 bases short and J 1 base short, with 7 bases between. CDR1 and CDR2 (germline): SGHRS, YFSETQ. This CDR3 spans 13 amino acids. CDR3 in DNA: TGCGCCAGCAGCTATGGGAAGAACACTGAAGCTTTCTTT. It encodes CASSYGKNTEAFF.

This clonotype was counted at least ten times. This rearrangement joins TRBV5-5 to TRBJ2-6; D not resolved. V lost 4 bases, J lost 0 bases, and 8 bases lay in between. The CDR3 totals 15 residues. The germline V gene has CDR1 SGHKS and CDR2 YYEKEE (reference sequence). Here the CDR3 DNA reads TGTGCCAGCAGCCCTACAGCCTCTGGGGCCAACGTCCTGACTTTC. This sequence encodes CASSPTASGANVLTF. Based on the CDR3 plus reference TRBV5-5 and TRBJ2-6, the full variable domain is DAGVTQSPTHLIKTRGQQVTLRCSPISGHKSVSWYQQVLGQGPQFIFQYYEKEERGRGNFPDRFSARQFPNYSSELNVNALLLGDSALYLCASSPTASGANVLTFGAGSRLTVL.

Points on this clonotype: This sequence may be a read error, since a much larger clone differs from it by one base. This chain joins TRBV5-1 and TRBJ1-4, with D unclear. Between the trimmed V and J ends, which lost 0 bases and 8 bases, there was a span of 14 bases. The CDR3 sequence is 15 residues long. Germline values: CDR1 SGHRS, CDR2 YFSETQ. The CDR3 nucleotides read TGCGCCAGCAGCTTGGGGATTGGAACTGTCGAAAAACTGTTTTTT. This translates into CASSLGIGTVEKLFF.

This clonotype was counted a few times. V gene TRBV3-1 combines with J gene TRBJ1-1; D ambiguous. The CDR3 loop spans 13 amino acids. The germline gives CDR1 LGHDT, CDR2 YNNKEL (reference sequence). V shed 3 bases and J shed 5 bases, with 10 bases lying between them. CDR3 amino acids: CASSHGVETEAFF. For the CDR3, the DNA is TGTGCCAGCAGCCACGGGGTGGAGACTGAAGCTTTCTTT.

This clonotype was counted ten times or more. A much larger clonotype is one base distant, so this may be a read error. This sequence joins TRBV7-2 and TRBJ2-3; no clear D gene. The V end lost 3 bases, the J end lost 5 bases, and 3 bases lay between the germline ends. The CDR3 length is 11 residues. Germline CDR1 is SGHTA and CDR2 is FQGNSA. Here the CDR3 DNA reads TGTGCCAGCAGCTTCAAAGATACGCAGTATTTT. It is translated as CASSFKDTQYF.

For this clonotype: This may stem from a read error, because a much larger clone lies one nucleotide away. This chain connects TRBV10-3 to TRBJ2-2; 8 bases line up with TRBD1. With 5 bases clipped from V and 5 bases from J, the junction kept 4 bases outside the gene matches. The CDR3 covers 14 residues. Per the germline V gene, CDR1 is ENHRY and CDR2 is SYGVKD. The CDR3 region is CAISPDRATGELFF. In nucleotides, the CDR3 is TGTGCCATCAGTCCGGACAGGGCGACCGGGGAGCTGTTTTTT.

This clonotype was seen repeatedly, ten times or more. This chain uses TRBV6-1 with TRBJ2-7, with 13 bases fitting TRBD2. The trim removed 5 bases at V and 1 base at J, leaving 5 bases unmatched. Per germline, CDR1 MNHNS and CDR2 SASEGT. The CDR3 contains 16 residues. The CDR3 coding sequence is TGTGCCAGCAGTCTAAGGACTAGCGGGGGTTCCTACGAGCAGTACTTC. Residues: CASSLRTSGGSYEQYF.

V is TRBV6-5 and J is TRBJ2-5; 11 bases map to TRBD1. Per germline, CDR1 MNHEY and CDR2 SVGAGI. CDR3 length: 18 residues. With 0 bases clipped from V and 3 bases from J, the junction kept 9 bases outside the gene matches. The CDR3 loop reads CASSYSGYGTGGKETQYF. The CDR3 nucleotides are TGTGCCAGCAGTTACTCGGGTTACGGGACAGGGGGAAAAGAGACCCAGTACTTC.

This clonotype was picked up many times. The gene calls are TRBV7-2 and TRBJ2-3; no reliable D call. Trimming took off 9 bases at V and 2 bases at J, with 15 bases between the two ends. The CDR3 has 14 residues. Germline V CDR1 and CDR2: SGHTA, FQGNSA. Here the CDR3 DNA reads TGTGCCAGTCTTCAGGCGCCGCTCACAGATACGCAGTATTTT. It translates to CASLQAPLTDTQYF.

This clonotype was seen a single time. The rearrangement uses TRBV18 and TRBJ2-1; tentative D call: TRBD2 (6 bases). Germline V lookup: CDR1 KGHSH, CDR2 LQKENI. This CDR3 has 13 amino acids. Trimming took 3 bases from V and 16 from J, leaving 19 bases between them. The CDR3 sequence: CASSPTAAGNRFF. CDR3 nucleotides: TGTGCCAGCTCACCGACCGCAGCGGGTAATCGCTTCTTC.

Remarks on this clonotype: The junction and the germline gene differ at one end; a read error may be behind it. The genes are TRBV15 and TRBJ2-1, with D perhaps TRBD2 (5 bases). This CDR3 comprises 14 residues. Per the germline V gene, CDR1 is LNHNV and CDR2 is YYDKDF (reference sequence). The CDR3: CATERHPSGNELFF. CDR3 DNA: TGTGCCACCGAGCGGCATCCGTCGGGCAATGAGCTGTTCTTC.

The CDR3 bases are TGTGCCTGCGTAAATGGGGGGGCTGGGAGTCAGCCCCAGCATTTT. Its translation: CACVNGGAGSQPQHF. The J gene is TRBJ1-5, the V gene TRBV6-2 or TRBV6-3, with a tentative D call TRBD1 (6 bases). The CDR3 length is 15 residues. V was shortened by 11 bases and J by 6 bases, with 23 bases between the two germline ends. CDR1 is MNHEY and CDR2 is SVGEGT in the germline V gene.

This clonotype came up many times. The rearrangement links TRBV4-2 to TRBJ2-1; D gene ambiguous. V gave up 1 base and J gave up 5 bases, with 6 bases separating them. The CDR3 spans 13 residues. Germline CDR1 reads LGHNA; CDR2 reads YNFKEQ. CDR3 nucleotide sequence: TGTGCCAGCAGCCAAGGTATCCACAATGAGCAGTTCTTC. Amino acid sequence: CASSQGIHNEQFF.

The chain couples TRBV7-3 to TRBJ2-1; 9 positions match TRBD1. V dropped 4 bases and J dropped 5; count of bases not matched to a gene: 6. The germline V gene encodes CDR1 SGHTA and CDR2 FQGTGA. This CDR3 is built from 15 residues. CDR3 in DNA: TGTGCCAGCAGCTCGGACAGGGGAGGACACAATGAGCAGTTCTTC. Its translation: CASSSDRGGHNEQFF. Variable domain in full (rest from reference TRBV7-3 and TRBJ2-1): GAGVSQTPSNKVTEKGKYVELRCDPISGHTALYWYRQSLGQGPEFLIYFQGTGAADDSGLPNDRFFAVRPEGSVSTLKIQRTERGDSAVYLCASSSDRGGHNEQFFGPGTRLTVL.

This clonotype has at least ten counts. The chain carries TRBV18 and TRBJ2-3, with D possibly being TRBD2 (5 bases). Per the germline V gene, CDR1 is KGHSH and CDR2 is LQKENI. The CDR3 consists of 15 residues. Trimming cost V 5 bases and J 3 bases, with 15 bases left between them. The CDR3 sequence is CASSATGDRTDTQYF. The DNA for the CDR3 is TGTGCCAGCTCAGCCACCGGGGATAGGACAGATACGCAGTATTTT.

This clonotype has a count of ten or more. V is TRBV7-8 and J is TRBJ1-1; TRBD1 matches 7 bases. The CDR3 consists of 15 residues. J was trimmed by 4 bases and V by 3 bases; bases with no gene match: 8. Germline values: CDR1 SGHVS, CDR2 FQNEAQ. The CDR3 DNA follows: TGTGCCAGCAGCTTGGTAACAGGGGACTCCACTGAAGCTTTCTTT. It encodes CASSLVTGDSTEAFF.

This clonotype came up many times. The J gene is TRBJ1-6, the V gene TRBV20-1; 8 bases agree with TRBD1. Trimming cost V 5 bases and J 1 base; bases outside gene matches: 4. CDR3 length: 15 amino acids. Germline-derived CDR1 and CDR2 are DFQATT and SNEGSKA (reference sequence). CDR3 nucleotide sequence: TGCAGTGCTCTAACAGGGGGATCCTATAATTCACCCCTCCACTTT. Its translation: CSALTGGSYNSPLHF.

There are many counts of this clonotype. The chain carries TRBV3-1 and TRBJ1-1; weak D call: TRBD1 (5 bases). Germline CDR1 and CDR2: LGHDT and YNNKEL (reference sequence). The CDR3 has 16 residues. V was shortened by 4 bases and J by 0 bases, with 15 bases between the two germline ends. The CDR3 sequence is CASSPRREGLNTEAFF. The CDR3 DNA reads TGTGCCAGCAGCCCTCGCAGGGAGGGGCTGAACACTGAAGCTTTCTTT.

This clonotype was observed a handful of times. The V and J genes are TRBV20-1 and TRBJ1-2; 7 bases are a match to TRBD1. Germline loops: CDR1 DFQATT, CDR2 SNEGSKA (reference sequence). This CDR3 contains 15 residues. With V trimmed by 0 bases and J by 3 bases, 7 bases remained unmatched. CDR3 sequence: CSARDLRQGYYGYTF. The CDR3 DNA reads TGCAGTGCTAGAGACCTTAGACAGGGTTACTATGGCTACACCTTC.

This sequence joins TRBV12-3 or TRBV12-4 and TRBJ2-3, with TRBD2 matching over 7 bases. V lost 10 bases to trimming and J lost 13 bases; unmatched junction nucleotides: 11. The CDR3 is 11 amino acids. CDR3 sequence (DNA): TGTGCCACCCTAGAGGGAGGGATCAAGTATTTT. This translates into CATLEGGIKYF.

The rearrangement joins TRBV6-5 to TRBJ2-2, with TRBD1 as a possible D gene (6 bases). V was pared by 5 bases and J by 1 base, with 8 bases between. CDR3 length equals 14 residues. CDR1 is MNHEY, CDR2 SVGAGI, per germline. In DNA, the CDR3 is TGTGCCAGCAGTAACAGGGTGAACACCGGGGAGCTGTTTTTT. It is translated as CASSNRVNTGELFF.

This clonotype appeared many times. The CDR3 DNA sequence: TGCAGCGTTGAAAACAACCCCAATCAGCCCCAGCATTTT. Its protein is CSVENNPNQPQHF. This chain joins TRBV29-1 and TRBJ1-5, with unresolved D. Looked up from germline, CDR1 is SQVTM and CDR2 is ANQGSEA. This CDR3 region has 13 residues. Trimming removed 2 bases from V and 3 bases from J, with 8 bases in between.

This clonotype occurred once. Possible read error: a much larger clone is one base away. The rearrangement uses TRBV12-3 or TRBV12-4 and TRBJ1-5; a weak D match, TRBD1 (6 bases). The CDR3 covers 14 residues. The CDR3 loop reads CASGLFQGNQPQHF. CDR3 nucleotide sequence: TGTGCCAGCGGTTTATTCCAGGGGAATCAGCCCCAGCATTTT.